Sequencing of this TCR beta chain was carried out in a study of blood T cell repertoires in COVID-19. About the study: Some COVID-19 samples were acute and others convalescent; all came from the United States, Italy and Spain. Sources were T cells, B-cell-depleted T cells, or PBMCs; the material itself was cDNA or gDNA.

Authors' processing steps: Amplification of reference gene primers provided the estimated nucleated cell counts. Assay: immunoSEQ multiplex PCR; the TCRdb copy retains only in-frame clones and omits some. V and J calls and clone size come straight from that table; D and trimming were deduced from the DNA. The sample holds 65,000 to 75,000 clones; approximately 78% are singletons and the top ten take around 10%. Sequenced input: peripheral blood. The TCR comes from a woman aged 80 or over with acute or convalescent COVID-19.

The CDR3 loop reads CASSPVAGGAGELFF. The CDR3 DNA is TGTGCCAGCAGCCCAGTAGCGGGGGGAGCCGGGGAGCTGTTTTTT. The gene calls are TRBV7-3 and TRBJ2-2, with TRBD2 matching 10 bases. The CDR3 totals 15 residues. The germline V gene encodes CDR1 SGHTA and CDR2 FQGTGA. The J segment lost 6 bases and the V segment lost 5 bases, leaving 6 bases of the junction unmatched.